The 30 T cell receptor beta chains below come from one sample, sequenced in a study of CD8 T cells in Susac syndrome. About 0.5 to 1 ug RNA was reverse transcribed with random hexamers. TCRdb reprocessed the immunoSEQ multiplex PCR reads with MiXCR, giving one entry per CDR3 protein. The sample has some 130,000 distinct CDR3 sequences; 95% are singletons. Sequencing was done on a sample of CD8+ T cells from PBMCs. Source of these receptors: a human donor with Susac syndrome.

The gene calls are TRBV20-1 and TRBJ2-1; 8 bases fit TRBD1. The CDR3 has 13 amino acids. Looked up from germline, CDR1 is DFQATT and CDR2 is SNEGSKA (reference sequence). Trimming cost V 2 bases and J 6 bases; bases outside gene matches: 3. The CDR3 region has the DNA TGCAGTGCTAGACGGACAGGGCGCAATGAGCAGTTCTTC. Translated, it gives CSARRTGRNEQFF.

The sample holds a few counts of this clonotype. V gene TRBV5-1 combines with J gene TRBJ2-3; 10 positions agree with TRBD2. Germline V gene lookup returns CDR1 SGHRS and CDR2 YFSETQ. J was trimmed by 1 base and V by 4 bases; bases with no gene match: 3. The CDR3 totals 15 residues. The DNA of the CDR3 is TGCGCCAGCAGCGGCGGGACTAGCGGCACAGATACGCAGTATTTT. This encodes CASSGGTSGTDTQYF.

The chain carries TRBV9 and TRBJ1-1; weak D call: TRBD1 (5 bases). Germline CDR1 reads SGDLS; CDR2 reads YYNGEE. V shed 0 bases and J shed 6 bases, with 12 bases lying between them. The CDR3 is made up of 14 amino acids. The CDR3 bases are TGTGCCAGCAGCGTAGGAGGGGACGCCGCTGAAGCTTTCTTT. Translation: CASSVGGDAAEAFF.

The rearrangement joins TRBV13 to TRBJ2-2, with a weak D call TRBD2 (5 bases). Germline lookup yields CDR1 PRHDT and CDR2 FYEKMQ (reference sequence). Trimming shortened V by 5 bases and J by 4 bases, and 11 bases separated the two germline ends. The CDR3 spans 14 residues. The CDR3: CASSRLGSTGELFF. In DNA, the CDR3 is TGTGCCAGCAGCCGTCTAGGGAGCACCGGGGAGCTGTTTTTT.

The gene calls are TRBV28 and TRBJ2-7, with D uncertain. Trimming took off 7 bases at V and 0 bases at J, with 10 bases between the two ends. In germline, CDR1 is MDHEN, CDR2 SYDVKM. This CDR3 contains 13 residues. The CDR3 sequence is CASISPLSYEQYF. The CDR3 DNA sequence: TGTGCCAGCATTAGTCCTCTCTCCTACGAGCAGTACTTC.

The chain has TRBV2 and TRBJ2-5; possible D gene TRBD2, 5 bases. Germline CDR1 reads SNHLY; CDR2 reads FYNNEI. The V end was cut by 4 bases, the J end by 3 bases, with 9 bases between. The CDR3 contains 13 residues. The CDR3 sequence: CASSAWGEETQYF. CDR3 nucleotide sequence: TGTGCCAGCAGTGCATGGGGAGAAGAGACCCAGTACTTC.

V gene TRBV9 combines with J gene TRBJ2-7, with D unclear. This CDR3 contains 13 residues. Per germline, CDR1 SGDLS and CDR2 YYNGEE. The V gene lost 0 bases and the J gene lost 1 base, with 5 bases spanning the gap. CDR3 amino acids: CASSVEQSYEQYF. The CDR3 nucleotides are TGTGCCAGCAGCGTAGAACAGTCCTACGAGCAGTACTTC.

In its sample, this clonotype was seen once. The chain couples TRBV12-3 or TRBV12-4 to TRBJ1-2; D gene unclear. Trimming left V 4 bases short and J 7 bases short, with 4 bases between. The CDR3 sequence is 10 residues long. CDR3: CASSYGGYTF. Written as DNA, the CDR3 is TGTGCCAGCAGTTATGGTGGCTACACCTTC.

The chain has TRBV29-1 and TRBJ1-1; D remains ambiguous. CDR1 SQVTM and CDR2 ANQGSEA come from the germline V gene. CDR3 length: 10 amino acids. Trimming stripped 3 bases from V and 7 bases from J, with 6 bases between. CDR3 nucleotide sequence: TGCAGCGTTGAGGCCGGTGAAGCTTTCTTT. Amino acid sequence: CSVEAGEAFF.

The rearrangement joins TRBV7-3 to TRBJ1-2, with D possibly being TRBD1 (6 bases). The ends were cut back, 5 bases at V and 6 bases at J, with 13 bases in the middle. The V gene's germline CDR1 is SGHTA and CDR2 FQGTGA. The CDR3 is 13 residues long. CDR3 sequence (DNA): TGTGCCAGCAGCCCTACAGGGTCGGATGGCTACACCTTC. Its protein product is CASSPTGSDGYTF.

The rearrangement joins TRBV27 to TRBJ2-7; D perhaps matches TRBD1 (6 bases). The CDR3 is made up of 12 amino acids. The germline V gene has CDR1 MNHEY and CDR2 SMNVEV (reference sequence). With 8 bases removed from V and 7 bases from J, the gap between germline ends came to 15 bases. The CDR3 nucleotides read TGTGCCAGCCGAAGGACAGACCGAGAGCAGTACTTC. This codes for CASRRTDREQYF.

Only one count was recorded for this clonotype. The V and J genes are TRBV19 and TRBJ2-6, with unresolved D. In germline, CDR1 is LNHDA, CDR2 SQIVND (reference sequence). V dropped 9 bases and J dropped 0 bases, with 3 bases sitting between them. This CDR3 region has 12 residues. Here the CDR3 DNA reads TGTGCCAGCTACTCTGGGGCCAACGTCCTGACTTTC. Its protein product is CASYSGANVLTF.

CDR3: CASSLYGGKPYEQYF. Here the CDR3 DNA reads TGTGCCAGCAGTTTATATGGGGGTAAACCCTACGAGCAGTACTTC. J is TRBJ2-7 and V is TRBV28; D tentatively reads TRBD1 or TRBD2 (5 bases each). The CDR3 covers 15 residues. Between the trimmed V and J ends, which lost 1 base and 2 bases, there was a span of 12 bases. CDR1 and CDR2 from the germline V gene are MDHEN and SYDVKM.

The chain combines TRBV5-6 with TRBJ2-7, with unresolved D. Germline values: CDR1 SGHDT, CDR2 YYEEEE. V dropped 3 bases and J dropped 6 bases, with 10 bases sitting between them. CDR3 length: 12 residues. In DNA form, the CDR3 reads TGTGCCAGCAGCTCCGCCTTTAGCGAGCAGTACTTC. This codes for CASSSAFSEQYF.

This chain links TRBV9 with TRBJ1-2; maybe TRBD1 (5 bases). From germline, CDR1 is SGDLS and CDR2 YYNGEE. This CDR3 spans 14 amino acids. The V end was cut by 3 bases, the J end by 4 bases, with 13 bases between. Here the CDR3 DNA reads TGTGCCAGCAGCGACCTTGGGGGTGGCTATGGCTACACCTTC. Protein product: CASSDLGGGYGYTF.

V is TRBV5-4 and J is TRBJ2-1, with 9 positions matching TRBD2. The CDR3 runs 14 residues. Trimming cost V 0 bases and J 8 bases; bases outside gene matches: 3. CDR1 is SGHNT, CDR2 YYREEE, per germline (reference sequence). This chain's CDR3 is CASSLAAGGDEQFF. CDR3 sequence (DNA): TGTGCCAGCAGCTTGGCGGCGGGAGGGGATGAGCAGTTCTTC.

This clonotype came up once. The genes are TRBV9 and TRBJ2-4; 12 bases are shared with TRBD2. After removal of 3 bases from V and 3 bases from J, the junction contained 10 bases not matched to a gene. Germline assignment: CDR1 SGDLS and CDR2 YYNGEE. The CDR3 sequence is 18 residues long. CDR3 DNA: TGTGCCAGCAGCGGTCTAGCGGGAGGGCCAAATGGCAAAAACATTCAGTACTTC. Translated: CASSGLAGGPNGKNIQYF.

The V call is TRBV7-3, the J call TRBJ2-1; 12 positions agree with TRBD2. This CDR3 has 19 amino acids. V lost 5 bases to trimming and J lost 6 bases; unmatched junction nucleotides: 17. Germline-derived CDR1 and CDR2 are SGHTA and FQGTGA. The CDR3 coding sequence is TGTGCCAGCAGCCCCAACGACCCCACGGCGACTAGCGGGAGCAATGAGCAGTTCTTC. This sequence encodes CASSPNDPTATSGSNEQFF.

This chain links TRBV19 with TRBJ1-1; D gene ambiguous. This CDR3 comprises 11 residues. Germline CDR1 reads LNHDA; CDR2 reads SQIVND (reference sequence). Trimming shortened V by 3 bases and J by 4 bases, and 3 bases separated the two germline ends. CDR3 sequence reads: CASSMGTEAFF. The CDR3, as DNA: TGTGCCAGTAGTATGGGCACTGAAGCTTTCTTT.

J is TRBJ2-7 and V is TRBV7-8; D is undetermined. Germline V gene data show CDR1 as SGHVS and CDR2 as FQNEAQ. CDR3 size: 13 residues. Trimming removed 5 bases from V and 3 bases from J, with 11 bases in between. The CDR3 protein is CASSPELGYEQYF. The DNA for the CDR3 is TGTGCCAGCAGCCCTGAGTTAGGCTACGAGCAGTACTTC.

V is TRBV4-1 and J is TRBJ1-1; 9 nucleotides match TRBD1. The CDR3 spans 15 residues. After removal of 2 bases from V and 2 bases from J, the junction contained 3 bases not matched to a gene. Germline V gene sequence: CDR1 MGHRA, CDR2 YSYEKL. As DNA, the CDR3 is TGCGCCAGCAGCCAAAACAGGGGGCTTAACACTGAAGCTTTCTTT. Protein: CASSQNRGLNTEAFF.

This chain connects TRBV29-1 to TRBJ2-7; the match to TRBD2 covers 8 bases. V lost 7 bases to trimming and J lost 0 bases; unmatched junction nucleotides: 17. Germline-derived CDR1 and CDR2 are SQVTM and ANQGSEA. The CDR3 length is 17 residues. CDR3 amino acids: CSATGTRNPRGSYEQYF. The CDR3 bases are TGCAGCGCAACCGGGACTAGAAACCCCAGGGGCTCCTACGAGCAGTACTTC.

The CDR3 nucleotides are TGTGCCAGCAGTCCCGCCCAGGAGCGGGAGGGCGGGGGAGAGACCCAGTACTTC. It translates to CASSPAQEREGGGETQYF. J is TRBJ2-5 and V is TRBV12-3 or TRBV12-4; 10 nucleotides match TRBD2. The J segment lost 4 bases and the V segment lost 5 bases, leaving 16 bases of the junction unmatched. The CDR3 is made up of 18 amino acids.

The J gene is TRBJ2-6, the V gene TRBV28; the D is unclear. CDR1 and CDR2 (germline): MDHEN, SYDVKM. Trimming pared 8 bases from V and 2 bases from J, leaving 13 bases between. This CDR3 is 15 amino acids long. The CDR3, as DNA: TGTGCCAGCCAGTTTGGATCCGCTGGGGCCAACGTCCTGACTTTC. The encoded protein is CASQFGSAGANVLTF.

In DNA, the CDR3 is TGTGCCAGCAGCGTAGTGGGCGGGTTTGCCTACGAGCAGTACTTC. Its protein product is CASSVVGGFAYEQYF. This chain uses TRBV9 with TRBJ2-7, with D perhaps matching TRBD2 (5 bases). Trimming removed 0 bases at V and 2 bases at J, with 12 bases between. CDR1 is SGDLS, CDR2 YYNGEE, per germline. This CDR3 is built from 15 residues.

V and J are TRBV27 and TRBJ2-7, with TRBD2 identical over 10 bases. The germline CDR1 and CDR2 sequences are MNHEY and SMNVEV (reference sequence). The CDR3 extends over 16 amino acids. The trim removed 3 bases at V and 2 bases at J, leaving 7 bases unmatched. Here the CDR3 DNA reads TGTGCCAGCAGTTTGCTAGCGGGAGCCACGGCCTACGAGCAGTACTTC. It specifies CASSLLAGATAYEQYF.

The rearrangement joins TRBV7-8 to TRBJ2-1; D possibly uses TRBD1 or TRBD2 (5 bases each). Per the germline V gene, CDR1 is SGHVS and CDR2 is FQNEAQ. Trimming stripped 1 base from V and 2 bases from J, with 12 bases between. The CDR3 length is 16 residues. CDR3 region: CASSLGLGETYNEQFF. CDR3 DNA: TGTGCCAGCAGCTTAGGGCTGGGGGAAACCTACAATGAGCAGTTCTTC.

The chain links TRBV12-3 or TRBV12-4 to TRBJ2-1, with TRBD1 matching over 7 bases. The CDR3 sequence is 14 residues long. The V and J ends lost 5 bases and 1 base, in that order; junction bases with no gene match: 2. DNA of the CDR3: TGTGCCAGCAGTACAGGGGTATCCTACAATGAGCAGTTCTTC. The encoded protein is CASSTGVSYNEQFF.

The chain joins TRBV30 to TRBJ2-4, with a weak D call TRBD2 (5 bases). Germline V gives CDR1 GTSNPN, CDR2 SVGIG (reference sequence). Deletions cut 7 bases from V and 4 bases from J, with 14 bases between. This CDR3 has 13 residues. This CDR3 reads CALDGELKNIQYF. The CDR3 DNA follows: TGTGCCTTAGACGGGGAGCTAAAAAACATTCAGTACTTC.

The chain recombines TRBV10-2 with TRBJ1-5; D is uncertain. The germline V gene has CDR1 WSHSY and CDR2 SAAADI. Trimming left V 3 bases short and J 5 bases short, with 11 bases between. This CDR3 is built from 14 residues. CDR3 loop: CASSDLLVHQPQHF. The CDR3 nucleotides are TGCGCCAGCAGTGACCTACTCGTCCATCAGCCCCAGCATTTT.